This TCR beta chain was sequenced during a study of cytomegalovirus exposure and HLA in healthy donors. Study-level points and caveats: According to the study, roughly 180 TCR beta chains were cytomegalovirus-associated. Based on reports, TCR beta sequences accurately predicted HLA-A and HLA-B alleles for most subjects.

The PCR contained 60 Vbeta and 13 Jbeta primers. Repertoires were generated with immunoSEQ multiplex PCR, while TCRdb's copy carries only in-frame clones and drops some. The repertoire holds 150,000 or so clones, less than 10% seen once, with roughly 2% in the top ten. The CDR3 length is 14 residues. Germline-derived CDR1 and CDR2 are MNHEY and SVGAGI. Deletions cut 4 bases from V and 5 bases from J, with 14 bases between. This clone has more than one count but fewer than ten. Its antigen is unidentified. The TCR originated in a man aged 50-60 years in good health and CMV-seronegative. This chain uses TRBV6-5 with TRBJ2-5, with D possibly matching TRBD2 (6 bases). The sequencing sample was made of PBMCs. CDR3 nucleotide sequence: TGTGCCAGCAGTTCCCCCGGGACTTCTGAGACCCAGTACTTC. Protein sequence: CASSSPGTSETQYF.